The rows below give T cell receptor beta chains drawn from one sample of a study of shared clonotypes between healthy human individuals. The assay was immunoSEQ multiplex PCR, and TCRdb's table has in-frame clones only and misses some. The table has about a million clones, approximately 80% seen once. Sequencing was done on a sample of memory CD4+ T cells from PBMCs. These receptors came from a man younger than 35 in good health. Some clones in this sample may be carry-over from other donors' samples. Both conserved end residues are part of each CDR3. The D gene is left open where the match is weak. Clone size is stated in some rows and not others, as once, few, many or a class when expanded.

TRBV30	.	TRBJ1-4	.	TGTGCCTGGAGGAGACAGACCTCCGCAACTAATGAAAAACTGTTTTTT	CAWRRQTSATNEKLFF
TRBV10-3	.	TRBJ2-7	TRBD2	TGTGCCACAAGGACTAGCGGGAGTTACGAGCAGTACTTC	CATRTSGSYEQYF
TRBV7-9	.	TRBJ2-7	.	TGTGCCAGCAGCTTATTCGCCGCCGGGGAGCAGTACTTC	CASSLFAAGEQYF
TRBV6-6	.	TRBJ1-5	.	TGTGCCAGCAGTTACTCGGGAGGAGACAATCAGCCCCAGCATTTT	CASSYSGGDNQPQHF
TRBV5-1	.	TRBJ2-2	TRBD1	TGCGCCAGCAGCTTTTCAATAGGACAGGCTGGGGAGCTGTTTTTT	CASSFSIGQAGELFF
TRBV28	.	TRBJ2-3	.	TGTGCCAGCCTAATGCTTAGCACAGATACGCAGTATTTT	CASLMLSTDTQYF
TRBV6-1	once	TRBJ2-2	TRBD1	TGTGCCAGCTACGAGTTATGGGACAGCACCGGGGAGCTGTTTTTT	CASYELWDSTGELFF
TRBV6-5	.	TRBJ2-2	.	TGTGCCAGCACCCTGGACGGGAACACCGGGGAGCTGTTTTTT	CASTLDGNTGELFF
TRBV5-1	.	TRBJ2-7	.	TGCGCCAGCAGCCTGGACCCGAGCTCCTACGAGCAGTACTTC	CASSLDPSSYEQYF
TRBV7-2	.	TRBJ2-1	.	TGTGCCAGCAGCTTAGTGGGGTTCCGGATGAACAATGAGCAGTTCTTC	CASSLVGFRMNNEQFF
TRBV6-5	.	TRBJ2-7	.	TGTGCCAGCGTTTACCGGTGGGGGAGCTCCTACGAGCAGTACTTC	CASVYRWGSSYEQYF
TRBV4-1	.	TRBJ1-2	.	TGCGCCAGCAGCTTAAACCCCCCACGGGGCTACACCTTC	CASSLNPPRGYTF
TRBV9	many	TRBJ2-2	TRBD2	TGTGCCAGCAGCCCCCTAGCGGGAGCCACCGGGGAGCTGTTTTTT	CASSPLAGATGELFF
TRBV5-1	.	TRBJ2-2	.	TGCGCCAGCAGCTTGTTCAAACAGAACACCGGGGAGCTGTTTTTT	CASSLFKQNTGELFF
TRBV25-1	.	TRBJ1-2	.	TGTGCCAGCAGTGCAGGGGACTATGGCTACACCTTC	CASSAGDYGYTF
TRBV28	once	TRBJ2-7	.	TGTGCCAGCAGTTTACGCCAGTACGAGCAGTACTTC	CASSLRQYEQYF
TRBV6-5	.	TRBJ1-1	.	TGTGCCAGTAGTTACTCGCGGACATTACAAACGGGAGCTTTCTTT	CASSYSRTLQTGAFF